This TCR beta chain was profiled in a study of OX40 agonist ivuxolimab in advanced cancers. Study findings and constraints: Expanded clones tended on average to be more numerous among CD8+ T cells than CD4+. Clonal expansion was seen in CD4+ and CD8+ blood T cells by week 6 at 0.1 to 3.0 mg/kg. Partial responders treated at 0.1-3.0 mg/kg exhibited clonal expansion among the lowest measured.

This clone turned up a few times. The antigen remains undetermined. This CDR3 has 14 amino acids. Germline V gene data show CDR1 as MGHRA and CDR2 as YSYEKL. Between the trimmed V and J ends, which lost 3 bases and 5 bases, there was a span of 12 bases. The repertoire was sequenced with immunoSEQ multiplex PCR; TCRdb's copy has only in-frame clones and lacks some. The table records over 70,000 clones, approximately 90% of them present only once. This TCR came from an adult with an advanced solid tumor such as melanoma, head and neck, liver or kidney cancer. The source was CD4+ or CD8+ T cells sorted from blood, collected in a trial of the OX40 agonist ivuxolimab. The V and J genes are TRBV4-1 and TRBJ2-3; D might be TRBD1 (5 bases). CDR3 in DNA: TGCGCCAGCAGCCACCCAGGGCAACAAGATACGCAGTATTTT. As protein: CASSHPGQQDTQYF.